This passage covers 13 T cell receptor beta chains from one sample sequenced in a study of T cells in women clearing cervical HPV infection. TCRdb's table, derived via immunoSEQ multiplex PCR, lists solely in-frame clones and lacks some. Its clone listing holds 25,000 to 30,000 clones. Sample: blood buffy coat. These receptors were obtained from a woman between 18 and 69 years old with a cervical HPV16 infection that either progressed to CIN3+ or cleared (not recorded which).

In regard to this clone: The read is 3 residues too short to cover the CDR3 end, so that end is filled in from the germline J gene. V gene TRBV7-6 combines with J gene TRBJ1-1; D perhaps matches TRBD1 (5 bases). CDR1 SGHVS and CDR2 FNYEAQ come from the germline V gene. The CDR3 is made up of 17 amino acids. The V end lost 0 bases, the J end lost 5 bases, and 19 bases lay between the germline ends. The part of the CDR3 DNA that was read is TGTGCCAGCAGCTTAGCGCTCAGGGCAGGTCGGAGGACTGAA. This encodes CASSLALRAGRRTE. The complete CDR3 sequence is CASSLALRAGRRTEAFF.

Remarks on this clone: The read finishes 3 residues shy of the CDR3 end, and the germline J gene is used to complete it. The chain uses TRBV23-1 and TRBJ1-2; a possible D gene is TRBD1 (5 bases). TRBV23-1 is filed as an ORF, its function uncertain. This CDR3 is 15 amino acids long. The sequenced CDR3 bases are TGCGCCAGCAGTCAATCAGGCAGGGAGGTCAGGGGC. The encoded protein is CASSQSGREVRG. The whole CDR3 sequence reads CASSQSGREVRGYTF.

Of note for this clone: The read finishes 3 residues shy of the CDR3 end, and the germline J gene is used to complete it. The chain links TRBV5-6 to TRBJ1-4; 10 nucleotides match TRBD1. After removal of 6 bases from V and 8 bases from J, the junction contained 7 bases not matched to a gene. The CDR3 is 14 residues long. Germline V gene data show CDR1 as SGHDT and CDR2 as YYEEEE. Incomplete CDR3 DNA: TGTGCCAGCACCCAGACAGGGGGCACGGAAAAA. This encodes CASTQTGGTEK. The full-length CDR3 reads as CASTQTGGTEKLFF.

As regards this clone: The read comes to an end 3 residues before the CDR3 does, leaving the germline J gene to fill in the end. The chain joins TRBV18 to TRBJ1-6; 8 nucleotides agree with TRBD1. Looked up from germline, CDR1 is KGHSH and CDR2 is LQKENI. The CDR3 contains 15 residues. CDR3: CASSPNQGATETLHF. The DNA read from the CDR3 is TGTGCCAGCTCACCGAATCAGGGGGCGACAGAGACC. Full variable domain (missing parts from reference TRBV18 and TRBJ1-6): NAGVMQNPRHLVRRRGQEARLRCSPMKGHSHVYWYRQLPEEGLKFMVYLQKENIIDESGMPKERFSAEFPKEGPSILRIQQVVRGDSAAYFCASSPNQGATETLHFGNGTRLTVT.

Points on this clone: Coverage ceases 3 residues before the CDR3 finishes, and the germline J gene fills in the end. V and J are TRBV5-1 and TRBJ2-1, with 7 bases fitting TRBD2. V lost 5 bases and J lost 5; bases outside the gene matches: 10. The CDR3 has 15 residues. Germline V gene lookup returns CDR1 SGHRS and CDR2 YFSETQ. The CDR3: CASSRALAQNNEQFF. CDR3 bases read: TGCGCCAGCAGTCGGGCACTAGCGCAAAACAATGAG.

On this clone: Its ends do not fully match the called genes, so a read error is possible. The read ends 3 residues before the CDR3 terminus; that terminus is restored from the germline J gene. Other DNA sequences in this sample translate to the same CDR3. This chain links TRBV18 with TRBJ1-3; 8 positions match TRBD1. Germline CDR1 is KGHSH and CDR2 is LQKENI. The CDR3 covers 16 residues. The CDR3 DNA, read in part, is TGTGCCAGCTCACCCGACAGGGGAAGCTCCGGAAACACT. Translation: CASSPDRGSSGNT. The whole CDR3 sequence reads CASSPDRGSSGNTIYF. The variable domain in full, completed from reference TRBV18 and TRBJ1-3, reads NAGVMQNPRHLVRRRGQEARLRCSPMKGHSHVYWYRQLPEEGLKFMVYLQKENIIDESGMPKERFSAEFPKEGPSILRIQQVVRGDSAAYFCASSPDRGSSGNTIYFGEGSWLTVV.

CDR3: CATSSDRATYEQYF. The sequenced part of the CDR3 DNA is TGTGCCACCAGCAGCGACAGGGCCACCTACGAG. This chain connects TRBV15 to TRBJ2-7; 7 bases agree with TRBD1. The read ends 3 residues shy of where the CDR3 ends; the end is completed using the germline J gene. Germline CDR1 LNHNV, CDR2 YYDKDF (reference sequence). V lost 3 bases and J lost 2; bases outside the gene matches: 4. The CDR3 extends over 14 amino acids.

The sequenced part of the CDR3 DNA is TGTGCCAGCTCACTTGACAGATCCTACGAC. Its translation: CASSLDRSYD. The full CDR3 is CASSLDRSYDYTF. The genes are TRBV18 and TRBJ1-2; D perhaps matches TRBD1 (5 bases). The read gets to within 3 residues of the CDR3 end, and the germline J gene fills in the rest. Per the germline V gene, CDR1 is KGHSH and CDR2 is LQKENI. The CDR3 covers 13 residues.

On this clone: The CDR3 end falls 3 residues outside the read, so it is completed with the germline J gene. The chain links TRBV7-3 to TRBJ1-2; TRBD1 aligns across 9 bases. The germline V gene encodes CDR1 SGHTA and CDR2 FQGTGA. There are 13 residues in the CDR3. The CDR3 bases that were read are TGTGCCAGCAGCCCCCGGACAGGGGATACC. Translated: CASSPRTGDT. The full CDR3 reads CASSPRTGDTYTF.

For this clone: The missing CDR3 end, 3 residues past where the read stops, is filled in from the germline J gene. V is TRBV7-6 and J is TRBJ2-3; the D gene is possibly TRBD2 (7 bases). The CDR3 has 17 amino acids. Looked up from germline, CDR1 is SGHVS and CDR2 is FNYEAQ. The chain's CDR3 is CASSWNIEGGPQETQYF. The CDR3 bases that were read are TGTGCCAGCAGCTGGAATATCGAGGGGGGGCCTCAAGAGACG.

Turning to this clone: The read terminates 3 residues ahead of where the CDR3 ends, so the germline J gene completes it. The gene calls are TRBV11-2 and TRBJ2-7; D is uncertain. V lost 5 bases, J lost 2 bases, and 13 bases lay in between. Looked up from germline, CDR1 is SGHAT and CDR2 is FQNNGV. The CDR3 contains 14 residues. The CDR3 loop reads CASSPLSKPYEQYF. The sequenced CDR3 bases are TGTGCCAGCAGCCCCTTATCCAAGCCCTACGAG.

To note about this clone: The read is 3 residues too short to cover the CDR3 end, so that end is filled in from the germline J gene. This chain connects TRBV28 to TRBJ2-7; 7 bases match TRBD1. The CDR3 runs to 12 residues. The junction had 3 bases not matched to a gene; V was cut back by 4 bases and J by 6 bases. Germline V gives CDR1 MDHEN, CDR2 SYDVKM. CDR3 residues: CASSSPGGEQYF. The sequenced CDR3 bases are TGTGCCAGCAGTTCACCAGGGGGCGAG.

Remarks on this clone: The read gets to within 3 residues of the CDR3 end, and the germline J gene fills in the rest. The chain is built from TRBV4-2 and TRBJ1-3, with D hard to call. The CDR3 has 19 amino acids. CDR1 is LGHNA and CDR2 is YNFKEQ in the germline V gene. V was clipped by 0 bases and J by 0 bases, with 18 bases between them. The CDR3 sequence: CASSQEIKAPSFSGNTIYF. The part of the CDR3 DNA that was read is TGTGCCAGCAGCCAAGAAATAAAGGCCCCAAGTTTCTCTGGAAACACC.